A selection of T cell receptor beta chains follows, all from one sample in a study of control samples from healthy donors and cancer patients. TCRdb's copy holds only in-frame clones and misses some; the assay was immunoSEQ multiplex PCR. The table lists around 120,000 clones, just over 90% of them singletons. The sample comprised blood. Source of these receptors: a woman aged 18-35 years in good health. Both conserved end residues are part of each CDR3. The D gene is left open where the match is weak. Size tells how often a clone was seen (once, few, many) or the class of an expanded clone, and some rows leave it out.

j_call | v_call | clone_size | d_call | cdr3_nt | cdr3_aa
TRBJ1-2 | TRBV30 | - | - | TGTGCCTTCCAACAGGGAGTCATGGTCTATGGCTACACCTTC | CAFQQGVMVYGYTF
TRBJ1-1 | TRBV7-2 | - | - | TGTGCCAGCAGCTTAAGTGGACGGATGAACACTGAAGCTTTCTTT | CASSLSGRMNTEAFF
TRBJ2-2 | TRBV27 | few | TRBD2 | TGTGCCAGCAGTTCCTCTACCCTAGCGGGAGCCCCTTTAGGGGAGCTGTTTTTT | CASSSSTLAGAPLGELFF
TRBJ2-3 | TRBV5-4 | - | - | TGTGCCAGCAGCTTCCCTTCCGGGGGTGCAGATACGCAGTATTTT | CASSFPSGGADTQYF
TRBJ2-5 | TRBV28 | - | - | TGTGCCAGCAGTTCTCTTTTGTGGGGGGAAGAGACCCAGTACTTC | CASSSLLWGEETQYF
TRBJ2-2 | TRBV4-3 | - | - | TGCGCCAGCAGCCTACGAGGGGGTCTGGGGGAGCTGTTTTTT | CASSLRGGLGELFF
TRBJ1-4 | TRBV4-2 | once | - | TGTGCCAGCAGCCAAGGTGTCGCAGGGTTTAATGAAAAACTGTTTTTT | CASSQGVAGFNEKLFF
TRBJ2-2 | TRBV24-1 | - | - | TGTGCCACCAGTGATTTGGGGTATAGCGACACCGGGGAGCTGTTTTTT | CATSDLGYSDTGELFF
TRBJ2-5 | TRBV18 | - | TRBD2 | TGTGCCAGCTCACCACCGAGCGGGGAACACCAAGAGACCCAGTACTTC | CASSPPSGEHQETQYF
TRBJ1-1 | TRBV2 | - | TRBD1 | TGTGCCAGCAGTGGGATGGGACAGCCAAACACTGAAGCTTTCTTT | CASSGMGQPNTEAFF
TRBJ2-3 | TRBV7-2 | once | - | TGTGCCAGCAGCCTGCTTGGAACAGATACGCAGTATTTT | CASSLLGTDTQYF
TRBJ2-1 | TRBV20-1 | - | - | TGCAGTGCTAGTTCGGGGTCCGACTTCAATGAGCAGTTCTTC | CSASSGSDFNEQFF
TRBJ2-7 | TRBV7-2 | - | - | TGTGCCAGCAGCCCAGGGTTGATATTCGGGGAGCAGTACTTC | CASSPGLIFGEQYF
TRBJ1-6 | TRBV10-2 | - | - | TGCGCCAGCAGACCACAGGGAACCGAACTAAATAATTCACCCCTCCACTTT | CASRPQGTELNNSPLHF
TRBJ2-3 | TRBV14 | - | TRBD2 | TGTGCCAGCAGTCGACTAGCGGGAGTACTCACTTCCACAGATACGCAGTATTTT | CASSRLAGVLTSTDTQYF
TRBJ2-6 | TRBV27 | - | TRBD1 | TGTGCCAGCAGTTTATGGGGACAGGGGGCTTCAGGGGCCAACGTCCTGACTTTC | CASSLWGQGASGANVLTF
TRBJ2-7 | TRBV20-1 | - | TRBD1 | TGCAGTGCAGGGACAGGGTTCGAGCAGTACTTC | CSAGTGFEQYF